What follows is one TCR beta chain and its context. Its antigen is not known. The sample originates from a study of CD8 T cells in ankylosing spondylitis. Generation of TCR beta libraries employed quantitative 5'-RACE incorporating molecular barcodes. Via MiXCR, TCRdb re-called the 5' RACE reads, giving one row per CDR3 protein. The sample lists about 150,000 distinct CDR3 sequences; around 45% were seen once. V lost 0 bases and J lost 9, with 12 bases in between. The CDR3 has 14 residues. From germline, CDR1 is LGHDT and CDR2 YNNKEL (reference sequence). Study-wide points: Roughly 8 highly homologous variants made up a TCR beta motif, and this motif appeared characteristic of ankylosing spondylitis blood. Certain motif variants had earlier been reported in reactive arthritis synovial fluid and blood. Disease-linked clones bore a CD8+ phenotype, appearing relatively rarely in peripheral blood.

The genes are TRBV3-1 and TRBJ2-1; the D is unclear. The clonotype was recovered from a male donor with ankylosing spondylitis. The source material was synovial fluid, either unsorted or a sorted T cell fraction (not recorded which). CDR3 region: CASSQDWHSLEQFF. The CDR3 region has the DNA TGTGCCAGCAGCCAAGACTGGCACAGCCTTGAGCAGTTCTTC.